This T cell receptor beta chain was captured in a study of early T cells in non-severe SARS-CoV-2 infection. Germline CDR1 MNHEY, CDR2 SMNVEV (reference sequence). This CDR3 spans 14 amino acids. The germline V and J ends were trimmed by 1 base and 9 bases, with 13 bases remaining between them. General study findings and limits: Comparison of clonotypes with VDJdb favored anti-spike CD8 responses while missing private and CD4 specificities.

With respect to this clonotype: As yet, its antigen is unknown.

Each CDR3 protein is one row after TCRdb ran MiXCR on the 5' RACE reads. The sample holds more than 55,000 distinct CDR3 sequences, approximately 4.5% seen once. The source was whole blood, collected at baseline. The sequence came from an adult who was a healthcare worker with PCR-confirmed SARS-CoV-2 infection or an uninfected control (not recorded which). The donor label of this sample is uncertain. This chain joins TRBV27 and TRBJ2-1, with D possibly TRBD2 on 5 matching bases. The chain's CDR3 is CASSLWTVGAEQFF. In DNA, the CDR3 is TGTGCCAGCAGTTTATGGACGGTGGGAGCTGAGCAGTTCTTC.